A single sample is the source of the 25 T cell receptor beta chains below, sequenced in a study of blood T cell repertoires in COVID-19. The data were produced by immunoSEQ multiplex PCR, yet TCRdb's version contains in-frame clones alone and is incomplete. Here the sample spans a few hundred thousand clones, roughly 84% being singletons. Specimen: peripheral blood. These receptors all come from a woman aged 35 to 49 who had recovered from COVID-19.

The CDR3 nucleotides are TGTGCCAGCAGTTACGACAGGGAAGTATATCAGCCCCAGCATTTT. Its translation: CASSYDREVYQPQHF. V and J are TRBV6-2 or TRBV6-3 and TRBJ1-5, with 7 positions matching TRBD1. This CDR3 contains 15 residues. The trim removed 2 bases at V and 5 bases at J, leaving 6 bases unmatched. Per germline, CDR1 MNHEY and CDR2 SVGEGT.

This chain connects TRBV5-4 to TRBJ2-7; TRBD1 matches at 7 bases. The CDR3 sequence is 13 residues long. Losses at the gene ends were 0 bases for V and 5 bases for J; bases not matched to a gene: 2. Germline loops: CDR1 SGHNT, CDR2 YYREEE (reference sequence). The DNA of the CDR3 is TGTGCCAGCAGCTTGGGACAGGGTGACGAGCAGTACTTC. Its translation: CASSLGQGDEQYF.

CDR3 sequence (DNA): TGTGCCAGCACCCCAGGGGTGTACTCTGGAAACACCATATATTTT. This gives the protein CASTPGVYSGNTIYF. The J gene is TRBJ1-3, the V gene TRBV28, with D possibly matching TRBD1 (6 bases). The CDR3 spans 15 residues. V was trimmed by 7 bases and J by 0 bases, leaving 13 bases between them. Germline assignment: CDR1 MDHEN and CDR2 SYDVKM.

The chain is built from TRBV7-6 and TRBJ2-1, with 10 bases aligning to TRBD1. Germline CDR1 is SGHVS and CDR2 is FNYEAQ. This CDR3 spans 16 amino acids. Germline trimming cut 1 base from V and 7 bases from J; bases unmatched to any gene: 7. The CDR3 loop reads CASSLGDRGWENEQFF. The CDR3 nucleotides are TGTGCCAGCAGCTTAGGGGACAGGGGTTGGGAGAATGAGCAGTTCTTC.

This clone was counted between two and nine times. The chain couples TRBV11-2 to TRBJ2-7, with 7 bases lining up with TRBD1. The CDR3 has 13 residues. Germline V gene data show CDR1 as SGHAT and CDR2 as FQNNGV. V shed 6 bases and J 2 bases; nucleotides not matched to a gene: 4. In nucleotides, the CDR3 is TGTGCCAGCAGAGCTCAGGGGGCCTACGAGCAGTACTTC. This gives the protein CASRAQGAYEQYF.

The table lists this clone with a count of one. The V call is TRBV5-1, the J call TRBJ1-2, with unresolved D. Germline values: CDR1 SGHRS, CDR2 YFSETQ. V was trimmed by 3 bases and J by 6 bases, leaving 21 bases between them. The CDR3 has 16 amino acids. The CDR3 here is CASSSGETRIIHGYTF. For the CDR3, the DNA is TGCGCCAGCAGCTCTGGGGAGACCCGCATCATCCATGGCTACACCTTC.

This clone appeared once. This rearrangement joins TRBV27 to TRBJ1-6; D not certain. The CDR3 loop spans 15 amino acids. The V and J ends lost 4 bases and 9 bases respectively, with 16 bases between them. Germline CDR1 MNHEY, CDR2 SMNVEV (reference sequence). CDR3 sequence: CASSSILAPGSPLHF. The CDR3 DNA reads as TGTGCCAGCAGTTCCATTCTAGCACCTGGTTCACCCCTCCACTTT.

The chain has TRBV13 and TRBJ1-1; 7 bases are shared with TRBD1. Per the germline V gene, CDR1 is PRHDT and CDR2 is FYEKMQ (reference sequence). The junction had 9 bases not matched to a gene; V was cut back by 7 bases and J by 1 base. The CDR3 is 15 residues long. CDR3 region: CASTTQWTGNTEAFF. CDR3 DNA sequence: TGTGCCAGCACCACTCAATGGACAGGGAACACTGAAGCTTTCTTT.

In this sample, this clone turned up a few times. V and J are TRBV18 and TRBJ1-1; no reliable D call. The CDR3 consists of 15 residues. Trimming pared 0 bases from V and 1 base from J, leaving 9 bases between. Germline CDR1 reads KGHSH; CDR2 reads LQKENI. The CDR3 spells CASSPPTGKNTEAFF. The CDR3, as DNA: TGTGCCAGCTCACCACCGACCGGGAAGAACACTGAAGCTTTCTTT.

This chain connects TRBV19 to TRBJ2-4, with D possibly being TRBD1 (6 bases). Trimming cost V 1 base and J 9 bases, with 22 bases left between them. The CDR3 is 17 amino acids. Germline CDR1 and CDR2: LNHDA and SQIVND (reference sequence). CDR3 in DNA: TGTGCCAGTAGTATAGCCTGGGCACAGGGCGGGTATAGCATTCAGTACTTC. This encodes CASSIAWAQGGYSIQYF. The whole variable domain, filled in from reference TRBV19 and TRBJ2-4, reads DGGITQSPKYLFRKEGQNVTLSCEQNLNHDAMYWYRQDPGQGLRLIYYSQIVNDFQKGDIAEGYSVSREKKESFPLTVTSAQKNPTAFYLCASSIAWAQGGYSIQYFGAGTRLSVL.

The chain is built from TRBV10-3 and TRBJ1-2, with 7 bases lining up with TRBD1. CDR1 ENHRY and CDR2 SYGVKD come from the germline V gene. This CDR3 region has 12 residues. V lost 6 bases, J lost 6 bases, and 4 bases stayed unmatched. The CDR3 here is CAISRQGDGYTF. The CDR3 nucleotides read TGTGCCATCAGCCGACAGGGAGATGGCTACACCTTC.

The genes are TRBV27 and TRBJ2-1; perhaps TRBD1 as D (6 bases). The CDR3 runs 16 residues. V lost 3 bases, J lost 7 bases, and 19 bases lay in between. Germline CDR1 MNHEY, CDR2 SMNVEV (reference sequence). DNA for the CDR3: TGTGCCAGCAGTTTCCTCCGCCTCAGGGGCGGGAATGAGCAGTTCTTC. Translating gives CASSFLRLRGGNEQFF.

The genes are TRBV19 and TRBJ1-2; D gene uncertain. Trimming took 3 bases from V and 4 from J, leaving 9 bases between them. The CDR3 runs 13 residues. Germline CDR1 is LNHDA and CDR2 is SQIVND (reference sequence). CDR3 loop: CASSISSGYGYTF. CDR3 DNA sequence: TGTGCCAGTAGTATCTCCAGTGGCTATGGCTACACCTTC.

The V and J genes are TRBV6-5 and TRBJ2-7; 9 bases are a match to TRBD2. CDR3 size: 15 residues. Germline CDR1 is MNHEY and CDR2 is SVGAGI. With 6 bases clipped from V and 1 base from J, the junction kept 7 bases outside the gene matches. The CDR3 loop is CASRREGAISYEQYF. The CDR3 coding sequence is TGTGCCAGCAGGCGGGAGGGGGCGATTTCCTACGAGCAGTACTTC.

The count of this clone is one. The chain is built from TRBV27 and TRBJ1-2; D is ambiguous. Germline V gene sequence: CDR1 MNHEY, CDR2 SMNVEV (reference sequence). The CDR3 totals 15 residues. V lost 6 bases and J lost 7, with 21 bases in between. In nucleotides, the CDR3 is TGTGCCAGCAGGAGATTGGAGCGGGGAACGGCTGGCTACACCTTC. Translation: CASRRLERGTAGYTF.

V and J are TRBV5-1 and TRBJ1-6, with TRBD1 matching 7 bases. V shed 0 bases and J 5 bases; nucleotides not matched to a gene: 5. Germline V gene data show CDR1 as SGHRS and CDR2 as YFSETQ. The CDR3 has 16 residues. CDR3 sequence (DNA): TGCGCCAGCAGCTTGGCCGGGACAGACAATAATTCACCCCTCCACTTT. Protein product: CASSLAGTDNNSPLHF.

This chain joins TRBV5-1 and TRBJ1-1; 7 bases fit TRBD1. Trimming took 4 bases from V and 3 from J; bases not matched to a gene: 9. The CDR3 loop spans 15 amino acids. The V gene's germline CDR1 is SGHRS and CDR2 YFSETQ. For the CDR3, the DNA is TGCGCCAGCAGCCTGATAGGGGGCAGGGACACTGAAGCTTTCTTT. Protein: CASSLIGGRDTEAFF.

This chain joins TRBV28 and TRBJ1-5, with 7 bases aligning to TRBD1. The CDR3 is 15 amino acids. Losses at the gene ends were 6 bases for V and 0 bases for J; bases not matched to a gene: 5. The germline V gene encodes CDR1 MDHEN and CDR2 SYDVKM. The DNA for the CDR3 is TGTGCCAGCAGACCAGGGGGATATAGCAATCAGCCCCAGCATTTT. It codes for CASRPGGYSNQPQHF. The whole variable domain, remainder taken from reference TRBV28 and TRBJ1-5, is DVKVTQSSRYLVKRTGEKVFLECVQDMDHENMFWYRQDPGLGLRLIYFSYDVKMKEKGDIPEGYSVSREKKERFSLILESASTNQTSMYLCASRPGGYSNQPQHFGDGTRLSIL.

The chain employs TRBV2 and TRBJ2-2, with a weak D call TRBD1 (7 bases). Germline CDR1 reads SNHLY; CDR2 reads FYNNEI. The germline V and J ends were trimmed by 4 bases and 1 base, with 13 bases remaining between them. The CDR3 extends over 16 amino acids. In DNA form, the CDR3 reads TGTGCCAGCAGTGCACTTCAGGGGGGGAACACCGGGGAGCTGTTTTTT. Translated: CASSALQGGNTGELFF.

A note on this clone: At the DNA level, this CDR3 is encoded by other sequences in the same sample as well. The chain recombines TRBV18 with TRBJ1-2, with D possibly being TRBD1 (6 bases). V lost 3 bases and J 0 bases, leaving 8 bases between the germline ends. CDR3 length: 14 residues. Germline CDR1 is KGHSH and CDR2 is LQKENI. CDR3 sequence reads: CASSPGTTNYGYTF. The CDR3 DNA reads TGTGCCAGCTCACCCGGGACAACTAACTATGGCTACACCTTC. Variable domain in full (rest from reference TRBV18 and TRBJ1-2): NAGVMQNPRHLVRRRGQEARLRCSPMKGHSHVYWYRQLPEEGLKFMVYLQKENIIDESGMPKERFSAEFPKEGPSILRIQQVVRGDSAAYFCASSPGTTNYGYTFGSGTRLTVV.

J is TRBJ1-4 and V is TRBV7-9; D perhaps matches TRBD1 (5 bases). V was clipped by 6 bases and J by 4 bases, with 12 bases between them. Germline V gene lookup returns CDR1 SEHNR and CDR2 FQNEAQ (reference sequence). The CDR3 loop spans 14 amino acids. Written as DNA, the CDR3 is TGTGCCAGCAGTCCATGGGGCAGTAATGAAAAACTGTTTTTT. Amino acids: CASSPWGSNEKLFF.

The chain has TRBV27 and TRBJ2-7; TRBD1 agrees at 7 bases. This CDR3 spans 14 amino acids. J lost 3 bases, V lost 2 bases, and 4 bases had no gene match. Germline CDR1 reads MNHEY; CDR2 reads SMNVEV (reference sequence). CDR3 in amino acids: CASSLNGQVYEQYF. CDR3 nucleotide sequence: TGTGCCAGCAGTTTAAATGGACAGGTCTACGAGCAGTACTTC.

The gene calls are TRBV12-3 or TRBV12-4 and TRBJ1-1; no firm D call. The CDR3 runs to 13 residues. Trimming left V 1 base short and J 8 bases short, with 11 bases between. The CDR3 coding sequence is TGTGCCAGCAGTTTAGTTCCGGGTGCGGAAGCTTTCTTT. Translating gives CASSLVPGAEAFF.

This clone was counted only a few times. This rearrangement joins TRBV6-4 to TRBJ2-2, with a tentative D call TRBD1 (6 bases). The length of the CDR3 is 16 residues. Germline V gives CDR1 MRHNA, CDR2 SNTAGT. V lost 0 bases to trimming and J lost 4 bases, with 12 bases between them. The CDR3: CASSDSWGRGTGELFF. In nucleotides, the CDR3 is TGTGCCAGCAGTGACTCTTGGGGGCGCGGCACCGGGGAGCTGTTTTTT.

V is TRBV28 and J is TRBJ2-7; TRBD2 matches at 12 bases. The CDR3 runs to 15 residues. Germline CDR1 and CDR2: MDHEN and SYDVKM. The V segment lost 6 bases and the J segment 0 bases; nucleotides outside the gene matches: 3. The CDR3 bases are TGTGCCAGCAGCCGACTAGCGGGGGCCTCCTACGAGCAGTACTTC. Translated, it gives CASSRLAGASYEQYF.